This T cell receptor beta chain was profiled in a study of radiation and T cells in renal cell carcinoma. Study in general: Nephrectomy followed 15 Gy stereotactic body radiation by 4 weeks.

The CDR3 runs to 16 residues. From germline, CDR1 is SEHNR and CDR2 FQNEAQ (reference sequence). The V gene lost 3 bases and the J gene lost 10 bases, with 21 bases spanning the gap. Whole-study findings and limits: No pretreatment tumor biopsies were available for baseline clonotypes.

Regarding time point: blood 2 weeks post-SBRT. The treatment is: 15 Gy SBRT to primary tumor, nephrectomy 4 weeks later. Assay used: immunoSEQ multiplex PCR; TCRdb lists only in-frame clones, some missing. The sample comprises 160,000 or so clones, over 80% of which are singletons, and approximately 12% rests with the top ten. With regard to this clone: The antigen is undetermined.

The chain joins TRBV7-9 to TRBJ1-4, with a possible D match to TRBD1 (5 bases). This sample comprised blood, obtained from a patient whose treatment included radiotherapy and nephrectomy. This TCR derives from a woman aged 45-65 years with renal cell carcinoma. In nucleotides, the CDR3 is TGTGCCAGCAGCTTCAGCGGGGGGGACCCTGGAGGAAAACTGTTTTTT. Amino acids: CASSFSGGDPGGKLFF.